This TCR beta chain appears in the sequencing data of a study of blood T cell repertoires in COVID-19. CDR1 and CDR2 from the germline V gene are MGHRA and YSYEKL. Trimming at V came to 2 bases and at J to 3 bases, leaving 3 bases not matched to a gene. The CDR3 length is 16 residues. The method was immunoSEQ multiplex PCR; TCRdb's version includes in-frame clones alone and lacks a portion of them. The profile shows 300,000 to 400,000 clones, over 75% of them singletons. The V and J genes are TRBV4-1 and TRBJ1-4; 10 nucleotides match TRBD1. The sequencing input was PBMCs or T cells enriched from blood (not recorded which). This TCR came from a young woman with acute COVID-19. CDR3 in amino acids: CASSQIGQGANEKLFF. In DNA form, the CDR3 reads TGCGCCAGCAGCCAAATTGGACAGGGGGCTAATGAAAAACTGTTTTTT.